The T cell receptor beta chain under discussion was sequenced for a study of identical twins. This clonotype has a handful of counts. What it binds is unknown. General study results and limits: Twin-shared out-of-frame alpha sequences showed excess low generation probability. Instead of following the same donors, the conclusions were based on cross-sectional statistical analysis. Insertions ran lower in abundant cord blood beta clonotypes, though not in memory repertoires.

Germline lookup yields CDR1 SGDLS and CDR2 YYNGEE. The CDR3 has 13 residues. V dropped 4 bases and J dropped 8 bases, with 15 bases sitting between them. TCRdb called the 5' RACE reads again in MiXCR, with one record for every CDR3 protein. The table lists 700,000 or so distinct CDR3 sequences, around 8.3% of them singletons. The data were also submitted as part of a second study, on yellow fever vaccine responses in identical twins.

The material sequenced was PBMCs. This TCR came from a woman aged 18-29 years in good health. This chain connects TRBV9 to TRBJ1-1; D perhaps matches TRBD1 (6 bases). The CDR3 bases are TGTGCCAGCAGCAAAGGGACAACTCCAGAAGCTTTCTTT. Its translation: CASSKGTTPEAFF.